A single sample gave rise to the 28 T cell receptor beta chains below, sequenced in a study of regulatory T cells in long-lasting Graves disease. Specified time point: persistent/refractory GD, antithyroid drugs over 5 years with positive TRAb. PBMCs provided the RNA from which the TCR library was made. Construction of TCR beta libraries relied on iRepertoire HTBI primers and on Arm-PCR targeting CDR3 regions. TCRdb reprocessed the multiplex PCR reads with MiXCR, giving one entry per CDR3 protein. This repertoire shows some 470,000 distinct CDR3 sequences, roughly 21% found once; its top ten account for 7% to 9%. The sample consisted of peripheral blood mononuclear cells (PBMCs), taken when the disease was refractory, from a patient treated with antithyroid drugs. The receptors shown here come from a female donor with Graves disease.

This clonotype was counted at least ten times. The chain uses TRBV12-3 or TRBV12-4 and TRBJ1-1; D is unclear. This CDR3 is 13 amino acids long. Trimming shortened V by 1 base and J by 11 bases, and 14 bases separated the two germline ends. Written as DNA, the CDR3 is TGTGCCAGCAGTTTAGGAGGTCGGGCACGGGCTTTCTTT. This encodes CASSLGGRARAFF.

The table lists this clonotype with a few counts. The chain employs TRBV4-1 and TRBJ2-7; TRBD1 aligns across 9 bases. Germline-derived CDR1 and CDR2 are MGHRA and YSYEKL. The CDR3 extends over 16 amino acids. V was pared by 2 bases and J by 4 bases, with 9 bases of the junction left unmatched. CDR3 bases: TGCGCCAGCAGCCAACTAAAGACAGGGGGGGATTACGAGCAGTACTTC. Encoded protein: CASSQLKTGGDYEQYF.

This clonotype was counted ten times or more. The gene calls are TRBV28 and TRBJ1-6; D is ambiguous. This CDR3 spans 13 amino acids. Trimming removed 11 bases from V and 0 bases from J, with 8 bases in between. Germline V gene lookup returns CDR1 MDHEN and CDR2 SYDVKM. CDR3 amino acids: CAGKSSYNSPLHF. The CDR3 nucleotides read TGTGCCGGAAAAAGCTCCTATAATTCACCCCTCCACTTT.

The table lists this clonotype with many counts. The V call is TRBV28, the J call TRBJ1-1, with D uncertain. The CDR3 is made up of 12 amino acids. Trimming shortened V by 4 bases and J by 5 bases, and 8 bases separated the two germline ends. CDR1 and CDR2 (germline): MDHEN, SYDVKM. The CDR3 sequence: CASSSLPTEAFF. Here the CDR3 DNA reads TGTGCCAGCAGTTCTTTGCCAACTGAAGCTTTCTTT.

This clonotype was recorded many times. The CDR3 DNA reads as TGTGCCAGCAGTGCCAGGGGGCTCGGGGTTAGCAATCAGCCCCAGCATTTT. The encoded protein is CASSARGLGVSNQPQHF. The genes are TRBV2 and TRBJ1-5; 8 bases agree with TRBD1. Germline loops: CDR1 SNHLY, CDR2 FYNNEI. J was trimmed by 0 bases and V by 4 bases; bases with no gene match: 8. The CDR3 spans 17 residues.

In this sample, this clonotype turned up many times. The chain uses TRBV6-5 and TRBJ2-5; 7 nucleotides align to TRBD2. This CDR3 has 14 amino acids. Germline-derived CDR1 and CDR2 are MNHEY and SVGAGI. V lost 2 bases, J lost 9 bases, and 9 bases stayed unmatched. For the CDR3, the DNA is TGTGCCAGCAGTTACGGAGCGGGGACCTCGGCCCAGTACTTC. Protein: CASSYGAGTSAQYF.

This clonotype was picked up many times. This rearrangement joins TRBV28 to TRBJ2-4; possibly TRBD2 for D (6 bases). V lost 3 bases and J 3 bases, leaving 6 bases between the germline ends. The germline CDR1 and CDR2 sequences are MDHEN and SYDVKM. This CDR3 has 13 amino acids. Here the CDR3 reads CASSLGGKNIQYF. The DNA of the CDR3 is TGTGCCAGCAGTTTGGGGGGCAAAAACATTCAGTACTTC.

As regards this clonotype: A much more abundant neighbour one base away suggests this may be a read error. CDR3 sequence reads: CASPGTSGSRTSGGSYEQYF. The CDR3 DNA sequence: TGTGCCAGCCCAGGGACTAGCGGGAGTAGGACCTCAGGAGGCTCCTACGAGCAGTACTTC. The chain combines TRBV28 with TRBJ2-7; 14 bases match TRBD2. V lost 8 bases and J lost 0; bases outside the gene matches: 18. This CDR3 has 20 residues. CDR1 MDHEN and CDR2 SYDVKM come from the germline V gene.

V is TRBV2 and J is TRBJ2-5; D is perhaps TRBD1 (5 bases). Trimming cost V 6 bases and J 5 bases, with 16 bases left between them. CDR1 is SNHLY, CDR2 FYNNEI, per germline. The CDR3 totals 14 residues. The DNA for the CDR3 is TGTGCCAGCAGCGAGCGTAGGGGAATGGAGACCCAGTACTTC. Protein: CASSERRGMETQYF.

This clonotype was detected ten times or more. The chain links TRBV20-1 to TRBJ2-7; 8 positions agree with TRBD1. Trimming took 1 base from V and 5 from J; bases not matched to a gene: 4. CDR3 length equals 13 residues. The germline V gene encodes CDR1 DFQATT and CDR2 SNEGSKA (reference sequence). CDR3 sequence reads: CSARVGQVDEQYF. CDR3 sequence (DNA): TGCAGTGCTAGAGTGGGACAGGTCGACGAGCAGTACTTC.

The rearrangement joins TRBV5-1 to TRBJ1-1; possibly TRBD1 for D (5 bases). CDR3 size: 15 residues. Between the trimmed V and J ends, which lost 4 bases and 4 bases, there was a span of 17 bases. Per germline, CDR1 SGHRS and CDR2 YFSETQ. The CDR3 DNA follows: TGCGCCAGCAGCAGGGACGGCTCGTGGGGCACTGAAGCTTTCTTT. Its protein is CASSRDGSWGTEAFF.

This clonotype was seen a few times. The chain combines TRBV19 with TRBJ2-7, with 7 positions matching TRBD2. CDR3 length equals 15 residues. V shed 3 bases and J 1 base; nucleotides not matched to a gene: 6. Germline V CDR1 and CDR2: LNHDA, SQIVND (reference sequence). Here the CDR3 DNA reads TGTGCCAGTAGTATGGCGCAGGGACTATCCTACGAGCAGTACTTC. This sequence encodes CASSMAQGLSYEQYF.

This clonotype was recorded at least ten times. The rearrangement links TRBV28 to TRBJ2-5, with 7 bases identical to TRBD2. The CDR3 is 13 residues long. Germline trimming cut 8 bases from V and 0 bases from J; bases unmatched to any gene: 3. Per germline, CDR1 MDHEN and CDR2 SYDVKM. CDR3 nucleotides: TGTGCCAGCTGCCTAGCGGACCAAGAGACCCAGTACTTC. Translation gives CASCLADQETQYF.

This clonotype has a handful of counts. V gene TRBV10-3 combines with J gene TRBJ1-5; D possibly corresponds to TRBD1 (6 bases). Germline values: CDR1 ENHRY, CDR2 SYGVKD. This CDR3 is 16 amino acids long. With 3 bases removed from V and 4 bases from J, the gap between germline ends came to 16 bases. CDR3 sequence (DNA): TGTGCCATCAGTGAAGAGGGGGGGGGAATAAATCAGCCCCAGCATTTT. Amino acid sequence: CAISEEGGGINQPQHF.

The sample holds many counts of this clonotype. The chain recombines TRBV7-9 with TRBJ1-6, with a possible D match to TRBD1 (5 bases). This CDR3 contains 14 residues. Germline CDR1 is SEHNR and CDR2 is FQNEAQ (reference sequence). Trimming stripped 5 bases from V and 5 bases from J, with 10 bases between. CDR3 residues: CASSPRTHNSPLHF. DNA for the CDR3: TGTGCCAGCAGCCCAAGGACACATAATTCACCCCTCCACTTT.

This clonotype appeared many times. This sequence joins TRBV6-5 and TRBJ1-2, with TRBD1 matching over 10 bases. The germline V gene has CDR1 MNHEY and CDR2 SVGAGI. The CDR3 is made up of 15 amino acids. Germline trimming cut 2 bases from V and 3 bases from J; bases unmatched to any gene: 3. The CDR3 sequence: CASSYLGQGDYGYTF. In DNA, the CDR3 is TGTGCCAGCAGTTACCTCGGACAGGGGGACTATGGCTACACCTTC.

This clonotype was counted a few times. V is TRBV4-1 and J is TRBJ2-5; 7 bases are shared with TRBD1. Unmatched junction bases numbered 11, after V lost 3 bases and J lost 1 base. The CDR3 has 17 amino acids. The germline V gene encodes CDR1 MGHRA and CDR2 YSYEKL. The CDR3 here is CASSHATASGGQETQYF. The CDR3 region has the DNA TGCGCCAGCAGCCACGCGACGGCTTCAGGGGGCCAAGAGACCCAGTACTTC.

CDR3 in amino acids: CASSSGDVSGNTIYF. CDR3 in DNA: TGTGCCAGCAGTTCCGGAGACGTGTCTGGAAACACCATATATTTT. The chain has TRBV6-2 or TRBV6-3 and TRBJ1-3; no clear D. CDR3 length: 15 amino acids. V lost 4 bases to trimming and J lost 1 base, with 11 bases between them. Germline CDR1 and CDR2: MNHEY and SVGEGT.

This clonotype was detected only a few times. The V and J genes are TRBV7-2 and TRBJ2-5; TRBD2 is a possible D gene (7 bases). This CDR3 region has 18 residues. Trimming pared 5 bases from V and 2 bases from J, leaving 24 bases between. Germline loops: CDR1 SGHTA, CDR2 FQGNSA. CDR3 residues: CASSQDRSGGAKQETQYF. Written as DNA, the CDR3 is TGTGCCAGCAGCCAAGACCGCTCGGGGGGCGCAAAACAAGAGACCCAGTACTTC.

This clonotype was observed at least ten times. V gene TRBV5-5 combines with J gene TRBJ2-5, with TRBD2 as a possible D gene (5 bases). This CDR3 contains 13 residues. Germline V gene data show CDR1 as SGHKS and CDR2 as YYEKEE (reference sequence). V was trimmed by 3 bases and J by 0 bases, leaving 6 bases between them. CDR3 coding DNA: TGTGCCAGCAGCTCGGGGTACCAAGAGACCCAGTACTTC. Translation gives CASSSGYQETQYF.

This clonotype was detected only a few times. The rearrangement uses TRBV11-2 and TRBJ2-2; TRBD1 is a possible D gene (5 bases). Germline values: CDR1 SGHAT, CDR2 FQNNGV. The CDR3 loop spans 14 amino acids. Trimming pared 3 bases from V and 4 bases from J, leaving 9 bases between. The CDR3 sequence: CASSLQQATGELFF. CDR3 bases: TGTGCCAGCAGCTTGCAACAGGCCACCGGGGAGCTGTTTTTT.

There are a few counts of this clonotype. V gene TRBV5-1 combines with J gene TRBJ2-5, with TRBD2 matching over 8 bases. The CDR3 is 16 amino acids. Germline CDR1 is SGHRS and CDR2 is YFSETQ. V was pared by 3 bases and J by 2 bases, with 9 bases of the junction left unmatched. CDR3 loop: CASSWGTSGEQETQYF. In nucleotides, the CDR3 is TGCGCCAGCAGCTGGGGAACTAGCGGAGAACAAGAGACCCAGTACTTC.

The chain links TRBV3-1 to TRBJ2-1, with D hard to call. The CDR3 is 14 amino acids. Germline loops: CDR1 LGHDT, CDR2 YNNKEL (reference sequence). V was clipped by 2 bases and J by 3 bases, with 8 bases between them. In DNA, the CDR3 is TGTGCCAGCAGCCAAAGGACGAACTACAATGAGCAGTTCTTC. As protein: CASSQRTNYNEQFF.

About this clonotype: This could be a read error, since a much larger clone is one nucleotide away. The chain joins TRBV12-3 or TRBV12-4 to TRBJ2-7; TRBD1 aligns across 10 bases. This CDR3 is built from 15 residues. J lost 5 bases, V lost 7 bases, and 11 bases had no gene match. The CDR3 nucleotides read TGTGCCAGCAATGGTCCGGGACAGGGGTTCGACGAGCAGTACTTC. It specifies CASNGPGQGFDEQYF.

The rearrangement uses TRBV5-1 and TRBJ2-7; TRBD1 aligns across 9 bases. V lost 1 base to trimming and J lost 5 bases; unmatched junction nucleotides: 7. Germline loops: CDR1 SGHRS, CDR2 YFSETQ. The CDR3 covers 15 residues. The CDR3 DNA follows: TGCGCCAGCAGCTTGTTGACAGGGGGGCATGACGAGCAGTACTTC. This encodes CASSLLTGGHDEQYF.

The rearrangement uses TRBV19 and TRBJ2-5; D gene uncertain. The V end was cut by 4 bases, the J end by 4 bases, with 10 bases between. Germline assignment: CDR1 LNHDA and CDR2 SQIVND (reference sequence). The CDR3 has 13 residues. This CDR3 reads CASSKSRTETQYF. The CDR3 nucleotides read TGTGCCAGTAGTAAGAGCAGAACAGAGACCCAGTACTTC.

The chain employs TRBV6-9 and TRBJ1-1; D uncertain. There are 14 residues in the CDR3. The germline V gene has CDR1 MNHGY and CDR2 SVAAGI. The V gene lost 3 bases and the J gene lost 1 base, with 9 bases spanning the gap. The CDR3 DNA is TGTGCCAGCAGTTACCTGGCAGCGAACACTGAAGCTTTCTTT. Translating it yields CASSYLAANTEAFF.

This clonotype was found many times. The chain combines TRBV3-1 with TRBJ2-5, with 9 nucleotides matching TRBD2. Germline V CDR1 and CDR2: LGHDT, YNNKEL (reference sequence). This CDR3 has 16 residues. Germline trimming cut 4 bases from V and 2 bases from J; bases unmatched to any gene: 8. CDR3 sequence (DNA): TGTGCCAGCAGCCCCCTGACTAGCGGAGCACAAGAGACCCAGTACTTC. Protein product: CASSPLTSGAQETQYF.